The 30 T cell receptor beta chains below all came from one sample that was sequenced in a study of human T cells and chemical hapten exposure. Indicated time point: patch test 1, 2 weeks after DPC sensitization. The treatment denotes: therapeutic diphenylcyclopropenone sensitization with weekly scalp DPC. MiXCR was run by TCRdb on the RACE reads, yielding one entry per CDR3 protein. The sample records tens of thousands of distinct CDR3 sequences, 9.5% to 12% being singletons. Sequencing used whole blood, obtained in connection with sensitization to the hapten diphenylcyclopropenone (DPC). The receptors stem from a woman aged 50 to 60 with alopecia areata. Some clones in this sample may be carry-over from other donors' samples.

This chain joins TRBV7-2 and TRBJ1-2; 11 bases are shared with TRBD1. Germline V gene data show CDR1 as SGHTA and CDR2 as FQGNSA. The CDR3 is 13 amino acids. V dropped 3 bases and J dropped 8; count of bases not matched to a gene: 2. CDR3: CASSLDRGRGYTF. CDR3 DNA sequence: TGTGCCAGCAGCTTGGACAGGGGGCGAGGCTACACCTTC.

V and J are TRBV4-3 and TRBJ2-7; D possibly corresponds to TRBD2 (5 bases). Per the germline V gene, CDR1 is LGHNA and CDR2 is YSLEER. This CDR3 region has 13 residues. V lost 1 base to trimming and J lost 3 bases, with 7 bases between them. CDR3 sequence reads: CASSQAAGYEQYF. CDR3 bases: TGCGCCAGCAGCCAAGCGGCGGGCTACGAGCAGTACTTC.

This clonotype was detected ten times or more. V and J are TRBV20-1 and TRBJ2-7; tentatively, D is TRBD1 (6 bases). Germline lookup yields CDR1 DFQATT and CDR2 SNEGSKA (reference sequence). The CDR3 length is 14 residues. The V end was cut by 6 bases, the J end by 2 bases, with 17 bases between. The CDR3 spells CSANGQSDPYEQYF. DNA for the CDR3: TGCAGTGCGAACGGACAGTCGGATCCCTACGAGCAGTACTTC.

This clonotype was recorded at least ten times. The chain is built from TRBV18 and TRBJ2-1, with D possibly called TRBD1 or TRBD2 (5 bases each). The CDR3 covers 16 residues. V lost 2 bases and J 3 bases, leaving 14 bases between the germline ends. Germline CDR1 and CDR2: KGHSH and LQKENI. CDR3 residues: CASSPRQSGGYNEQFF. Here the CDR3 DNA reads TGTGCCAGCTCACCAAGACAGTCCGGAGGCTACAATGAGCAGTTCTTC. The whole variable domain, remainder taken from reference TRBV18 and TRBJ2-1, is NAGVMQNPRHLVRRRGQEARLRCSPMKGHSHVYWYRQLPEEGLKFMVYLQKENIIDESGMPKERFSAEFPKEGPSILRIQQVVRGDSAAYFCASSPRQSGGYNEQFFGPGTRLTVL.

A few counts support this clonotype. This chain connects TRBV5-1 to TRBJ2-1; 10 bases are a match to TRBD2. Germline V gene lookup returns CDR1 SGHRS and CDR2 YFSETQ. The CDR3 length is 18 residues. V trimming: 0 bases; J trimming: 0 bases; junction bases outside the gene matches: 6. The CDR3: CASSLGTSGNSSYNEQFF. For the CDR3, the DNA is TGCGCCAGCAGCTTGGGGACTAGCGGAAACAGCTCCTACAATGAGCAGTTCTTC.

This chain joins TRBV6-1 and TRBJ2-1; perhaps TRBD1 as D (5 bases). The V and J ends lost 5 bases and 7 bases respectively, with 15 bases between them. This CDR3 contains 14 residues. Germline V CDR1 and CDR2: MNHNS, SASEGT. The CDR3 region is CASSYLRGWNEQFF. For the CDR3, the DNA is TGTGCCAGCAGTTACCTAAGGGGATGGAATGAGCAGTTCTTC.

The rearrangement links TRBV29-1 to TRBJ1-1; D gene unclear. The length of the CDR3 is 12 residues. CDR1 SQVTM and CDR2 ANQGSEA come from the germline V gene. Trimming pared 6 bases from V and 0 bases from J, leaving 8 bases between. CDR3 loop: CSVRALNTEAFF. The CDR3 nucleotides are TGCAGCGTGAGGGCTCTGAACACTGAAGCTTTCTTT.

J is TRBJ2-7 and V is TRBV18; no clear D. Germline loops: CDR1 KGHSH, CDR2 LQKENI. The CDR3 runs to 13 residues. Trimming cost V 0 bases and J 6 bases, with 9 bases left between them. In nucleotides, the CDR3 is TGTGCCAGCTCACCACCAGCAGGCGGCGAGCAGTACTTC. Its translation: CASSPPAGGEQYF. The whole variable domain, filled in from reference TRBV18 and TRBJ2-7, reads NAGVMQNPRHLVRRRGQEARLRCSPMKGHSHVYWYRQLPEEGLKFMVYLQKENIIDESGMPKERFSAEFPKEGPSILRIQQVVRGDSAAYFCASSPPAGGEQYFGPGTRLTVT.

V and J are TRBV20-1 and TRBJ2-7, with a possible D match to TRBD2 (6 bases). The CDR3 length is 14 residues. The V end lost 3 bases, the J end lost 0 bases, and 12 bases lay between the germline ends. Germline V gives CDR1 DFQATT, CDR2 SNEGSKA (reference sequence). The CDR3: CSARGGDSSYEQYV. The CDR3 nucleotides are TGCAGTGCTAGGGGGGGAGACAGCTCCTACGAGCAGTACGTC.

The chain employs TRBV5-1 and TRBJ1-2; D possibly corresponds to TRBD1 (6 bases). This CDR3 is 14 amino acids long. V lost 0 bases and J lost 3, with 9 bases in between. Germline V gene sequence: CDR1 SGHRS, CDR2 YFSETQ. The CDR3 coding sequence is TGCGCCAGCAGCTTGGGACAGGAATACTATGGCTACACCTTC. Translating gives CASSLGQEYYGYTF.

V usage is TRBV30 and J usage is TRBJ2-2; D perhaps matches TRBD1 (5 bases). The CDR3 has 13 amino acids. Germline CDR1 and CDR2: GTSNPN and SVGIG (reference sequence). Between the trimmed V and J ends, which lost 4 bases and 7 bases, there was a span of 13 bases. CDR3 loop: CAWNNRLNGELFF. CDR3 coding DNA: TGTGCCTGGAACAACAGGTTGAACGGGGAGCTGTTTTTT.

The V and J genes are TRBV27 and TRBJ2-5; D ambiguous. Germline CDR1 MNHEY, CDR2 SMNVEV (reference sequence). CDR3 length: 11 residues. With 3 bases removed from V and 6 bases from J, the gap between germline ends came to 5 bases. For the CDR3, the DNA is TGTGCCAGCAGTTTCCGGCAGACCCAGTACTTC. Translated: CASSFRQTQYF.

This clonotype was seen only a few times. The V call is TRBV6-1, the J call TRBJ2-3; 8 bases agree with TRBD2. V gave up 4 bases and J gave up 6 bases; unmatched junction bases: 9. Germline V CDR1 and CDR2: MNHNS, SASEGT. The CDR3 runs 15 residues. CDR3 nucleotides: TGTGCCAGCAGTGTCGGGGGCGGGGGGTTGGATACGCAGTATTTT. It yields the protein CASSVGGGGLDTQYF.

This clonotype was observed a few times. The chain joins TRBV19 to TRBJ2-1, with a tentative D call TRBD2 (5 bases). The CDR3 length is 14 residues. Between the trimmed V and J ends, which lost 7 bases and 3 bases, there was a span of 13 bases. From germline, CDR1 is LNHDA and CDR2 SQIVND (reference sequence). The CDR3 DNA is TGTGCCAGTACCCACGGACTCGGCTACAATGAGCAGTTCTTC. This sequence encodes CASTHGLGYNEQFF.

This clonotype was picked up a small number of times. The rearrangement joins TRBV6-1 to TRBJ1-4; possibly TRBD1 for D (5 bases). The CDR3 has 18 amino acids. Germline-derived CDR1 and CDR2 are MNHNS and SASEGT. V was clipped by 3 bases and J by 0 bases, with 17 bases between them. CDR3 sequence (DNA): TGTGCCAGCAGTGATGGGGGTTTTGGAACCTCAACTAATGAAAAACTGTTTTTT. This translates into CASSDGGFGTSTNEKLFF.

This clonotype was detected a few times. This rearrangement joins TRBV2 to TRBJ2-4; a weak D match, TRBD2 (6 bases). Germline CDR1 SNHLY, CDR2 FYNNEI. The CDR3 is made up of 15 amino acids. V lost 8 bases and J lost 2, with 16 bases in between. CDR3 residues: CASRDWDSSKNIQYF. In nucleotides, the CDR3 is TGTGCCAGCCGGGACTGGGACTCATCCAAAAACATTCAGTACTTC.

In this sample, this clonotype turned up many times. CDR3: CASSLGLLNEQFF. In nucleotides, the CDR3 is TGTGCCAGCAGCCTCGGTTTGCTGAATGAGCAGTTCTTC. The V gene is TRBV3-1, the J gene TRBJ2-1; D ambiguous. Germline V gene lookup returns CDR1 LGHDT and CDR2 YNNKEL (reference sequence). This CDR3 is built from 13 residues. With 4 bases removed from V and 7 bases from J, the gap between germline ends came to 11 bases.

The chain carries TRBV7-9 and TRBJ2-2; possibly TRBD1 for D (6 bases). V shed 6 bases and J shed 2 bases, with 7 bases lying between them. This CDR3 spans 13 amino acids. Germline CDR1 reads SEHNR; CDR2 reads FQNEAQ (reference sequence). The CDR3 here is CASRGGNTGELFF. The CDR3 nucleotides read TGTGCCAGCAGAGGGGGAAACACCGGGGAGCTGTTTTTT.

This clonotype is a singleton in its sample. The genes are TRBV29-1 and TRBJ1-2; D gene uncertain. The CDR3 length is 13 residues. Looked up from germline, CDR1 is SQVTM and CDR2 is ANQGSEA. Deletions cut 7 bases from V and 2 bases from J, with 14 bases between. The CDR3 loop is CSDLDGTNYGYTF. In DNA, the CDR3 is TGCAGCGACCTCGACGGCACAAACTATGGCTACACCTTC.

The chain has TRBV4-3 and TRBJ1-5, with TRBD1 matching over 7 bases. Germline loops: CDR1 LGHNA, CDR2 YSLEER. The CDR3 covers 13 residues. V was clipped by 2 bases and J by 6 bases; unmatched bases: 1. CDR3 sequence reads: CASSQRQGQPQHF. The DNA of the CDR3 is TGCGCCAGCAGCCAACGACAGGGTCAGCCCCAGCATTTT.

Ten or more counts support this clonotype. This chain links TRBV10-2 with TRBJ2-7; the match to TRBD1 covers 10 bases. The CDR3 consists of 15 residues. With 6 bases clipped from V and 5 bases from J, the junction kept 10 bases outside the gene matches. The V gene's germline CDR1 is WSHSY and CDR2 SAAADI. The CDR3 loop is CASSPRGTGAHEQYF. DNA for the CDR3: TGCGCCAGCAGCCCCCGCGGGACAGGGGCCCACGAGCAGTACTTC.

CDR3 region: CSARDNRQGAGYYEQYF. As DNA, the CDR3 is TGCAGTGCTAGAGATAATCGACAGGGGGCGGGCTACTACGAGCAGTACTTC. The V call is TRBV20-1, the J call TRBJ2-7; TRBD1 matches at 10 bases. V gave up 0 bases and J gave up 3 bases; unmatched junction bases: 11. This CDR3 has 17 amino acids. Germline V gene lookup returns CDR1 DFQATT and CDR2 SNEGSKA (reference sequence).

The chain is built from TRBV7-2 and TRBJ1-2; 12 nucleotides agree with TRBD1. The germline V gene encodes CDR1 SGHTA and CDR2 FQGNSA. This CDR3 region has 15 residues. J was trimmed by 3 bases and V by 4 bases; bases with no gene match: 3. The CDR3 sequence: CASSSGTGGYYGYTF. The CDR3 nucleotides read TGTGCCAGCAGCTCCGGGACAGGGGGCTACTATGGCTACACCTTC.

This clonotype came up many times. This chain connects TRBV7-9 to TRBJ1-6; the D gene is possibly TRBD1 (5 bases). CDR1 SEHNR and CDR2 FQNEAQ come from the germline V gene (reference sequence). The CDR3 has 15 residues. V was pared by 1 base and J by 10 bases, with 14 bases between. Here the CDR3 DNA reads TGTGCCAGCAGCTTAGTCGGGGTTTGGGACTCACCCCTCCACTTT. It specifies CASSLVGVWDSPLHF.

This clonotype was detected only a few times. The chain carries TRBV27 and TRBJ2-7, with D hard to call. Germline lookup yields CDR1 MNHEY and CDR2 SMNVEV (reference sequence). The CDR3 consists of 14 residues. The V end lost 1 base, the J end lost 6 bases, and 13 bases lay between the germline ends. Here the CDR3 reads CASSLFSPVGEQYF. CDR3 DNA: TGTGCCAGCAGTTTATTTTCCCCGGTGGGCGAGCAGTACTTC.

This clonotype was observed many times. The chain couples TRBV4-3 to TRBJ1-2; the D gene is possibly TRBD1 (5 bases). With 0 bases removed from V and 2 bases from J, the gap between germline ends came to 13 bases. The CDR3 runs 16 residues. Germline V gene lookup returns CDR1 LGHNA and CDR2 YSLEER. CDR3 region: CASSQDQSGINYGYTF. CDR3 nucleotides: TGCGCCAGCAGCCAAGATCAGTCAGGGATAAACTATGGCTACACCTTC.

This clonotype showed up many times. The gene calls are TRBV29-1 and TRBJ2-3; 8 bases map to TRBD2. The germline V gene has CDR1 SQVTM and CDR2 ANQGSEA. The V and J ends lost 6 bases and 0 bases, in that order; junction bases with no gene match: 11. The CDR3 contains 16 residues. The CDR3 DNA sequence: TGCAGCGTCTCCGCGGGGGGACGGTCTAGCACAGATACGCAGTATTTT. Its protein product is CSVSAGGRSSTDTQYF.

This clonotype was recorded many times. This chain connects TRBV6-6 to TRBJ2-1, with 12 bases matching TRBD2. V shed 0 bases, J shed 0 bases, and the junction held 3 bases outside the gene matches. The CDR3 sequence is 18 residues long. Germline V CDR1 and CDR2: MNHNY, SVGAGI (reference sequence). CDR3 loop: CASSYSLAGGSSYNEQFF. CDR3 bases: TGTGCCAGCAGTTACTCCCTAGCGGGAGGGAGCTCCTACAATGAGCAGTTCTTC.

The rearrangement uses TRBV5-4 and TRBJ1-4; tentative D call: TRBD1 (5 bases). Germline V gives CDR1 SGHNT, CDR2 YYREEE (reference sequence). This CDR3 has 15 amino acids. V was pared by 5 bases and J by 6 bases, with 17 bases between. CDR3 amino acids: CASSSTGSAYEKLFF. Written as DNA, the CDR3 is TGTGCCAGCAGTTCCACAGGCTCCGCTTATGAAAAACTGTTTTTT.

V and J are TRBV7-9 and TRBJ1-5; D not certain. This CDR3 region has 15 residues. V was cut by 4 bases and J by 0 bases, with 10 bases left in between. Germline CDR1 is SEHNR and CDR2 is FQNEAQ (reference sequence). The DNA of the CDR3 is TGTGCCAGCAGCTCATCCGGGATTAGCAATCAGCCCCAGCATTTT. Residues: CASSSSGISNQPQHF.